Below, 3 T cell receptor beta chains from the same sample are listed, as sequenced in a study of beta chain features in type 1 diabetes. The isolated RNA, all of it, was reverse transcribed, so expressed TCRB transcripts were what got sequenced. Only in-frame clones appear in the TCRdb table, and some are missing; sequencing was by immunoSEQ multiplex PCR. The sample holds about 450,000 clones; roughly an eighth are singletons and the top ten take about 0.042%. Sequencing input: naive CD4+ T cells from blood. These receptors came from a woman between 18 and 29 years old in good health.

The rearrangement uses TRBV7-3 and TRBJ2-5; 10 bases align to TRBD2. Looked up from germline, CDR1 is SGHTA and CDR2 is FQGTGA. The CDR3 has 16 amino acids. V trimming: 1 base; J trimming: 1 base; junction bases outside the gene matches: 3. CDR3 sequence: CASSLKPSGSQETQYF. The CDR3 DNA reads as TGTGCCAGCAGCTTAAAGCCTAGCGGGAGCCAAGAGACCCAGTACTTC.

The chain joins TRBV25-1 to TRBJ2-1, with D unresolved. Germline V CDR1 and CDR2: MGHDK, SYGVNS. The ends were cut back, 0 bases at V and 0 bases at J, with 6 bases in the middle. CDR3 length: 15 residues. Here the CDR3 DNA reads TGTGCCAGCAGTGAATACGCAGGCTCCTACAATGAGCAGTTCTTC. It translates to CASSEYAGSYNEQFF.

Only a few counts were recorded for this clone. The rearrangement uses TRBV5-4 and TRBJ2-7; 13 bases map to TRBD2. The CDR3 runs to 15 residues. J was trimmed by 6 bases and V by 3 bases; bases with no gene match: 6. Germline V CDR1 and CDR2: SGHNT, YYREEE (reference sequence). The CDR3 DNA reads as TGTGCCAGCAGCTCGTCGGGACTAGCGGGAACCGAGCAGTACTTC. It encodes CASSSSGLAGTEQYF.